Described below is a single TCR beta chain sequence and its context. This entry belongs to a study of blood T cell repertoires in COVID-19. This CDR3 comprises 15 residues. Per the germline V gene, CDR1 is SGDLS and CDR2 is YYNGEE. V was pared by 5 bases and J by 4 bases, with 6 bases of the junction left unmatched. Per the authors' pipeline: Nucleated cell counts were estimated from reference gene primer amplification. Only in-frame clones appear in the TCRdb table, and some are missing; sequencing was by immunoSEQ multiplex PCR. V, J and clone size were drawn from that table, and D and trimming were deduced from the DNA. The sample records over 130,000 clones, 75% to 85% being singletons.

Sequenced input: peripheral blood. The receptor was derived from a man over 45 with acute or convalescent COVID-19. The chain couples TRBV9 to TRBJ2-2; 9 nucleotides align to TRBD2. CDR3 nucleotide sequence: TGTGCCAGCAGAGATCTAGCGGGAAGCACCGGGGAGCTGTTTTTT. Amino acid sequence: CASRDLAGSTGELFF.